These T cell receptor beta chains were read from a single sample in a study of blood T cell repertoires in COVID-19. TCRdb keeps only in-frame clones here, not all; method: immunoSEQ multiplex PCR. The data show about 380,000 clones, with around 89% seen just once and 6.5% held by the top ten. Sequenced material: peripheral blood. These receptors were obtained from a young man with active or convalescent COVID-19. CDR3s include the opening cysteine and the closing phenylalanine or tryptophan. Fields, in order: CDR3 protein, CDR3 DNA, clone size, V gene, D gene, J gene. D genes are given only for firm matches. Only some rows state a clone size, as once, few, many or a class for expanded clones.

CASSSRGGINEQYF | TGCGCCAGCAGCTCAAGGGGCGGGATAAACGAGCAGTACTTC | . | TRBV4-3 | . | TRBJ2-7
CAWSGRDRACTF | TGTGCCTGGAGTGGCCGGGACAGGGCCTGCACCTTC | . | TRBV30 | TRBD1 | TRBJ1-2
CASTREGRNEQFF | TGTGCCAGCACGCGGGAGGGGAGGAATGAGCAGTTCTTC | few | TRBV2 | TRBD2 | TRBJ2-1
CASRSRAGRETQYF | TGTGCCAGCAGATCCCGAGCGGGAAGAGAGACCCAGTACTTC | . | TRBV6-5 | TRBD2 | TRBJ2-5
CASRGRWGGELFF | TGTGCCAGCAGGGGGAGGTGGGGCGGGGAGCTGTTTTTT | once | TRBV12-3/TRBV12-4 | . | TRBJ2-2
CASSYRAGTGPYGYTF | TGTGCCAGCAGTTATCGCGCCGGGACAGGCCCCTATGGCTACACCTTC | . | TRBV6-2/TRBV6-3 | TRBD1 | TRBJ1-2
CASSSRDRASYEQYF | TGTGCCAGCAGCTCACGGGACAGGGCGTCCTACGAGCAGTACTTC | . | TRBV5-4 | TRBD1 | TRBJ2-7
CASSAGLAVGETQYF | TGTGCCAGCAGCGCAGGACTAGCGGTGGGGGAGACCCAGTACTTC | . | TRBV5-4 | TRBD2 | TRBJ2-5
CASSQGGQGTRNTIYF | TGTGCCAGCAGCCAAGGGGGACAGGGAACAAGAAACACCATATATTTT | . | TRBV14 | TRBD1 | TRBJ1-3
CASSQRDRITGELFF | TGCGCCAGCAGCCAAAGGGACAGAATAACCGGGGAGCTGTTTTTT | . | TRBV4-3 | TRBD1 | TRBJ2-2
CASSLLFSGRASYEQYF | TGTGCCAGCAGCTTGCTTTTTTCCGGGAGGGCCTCCTACGAGCAGTACTTC | . | TRBV5-6 | TRBD2 | TRBJ2-7
CASSLWSGGNQPQHF | TGTGCCAGCAGTTTATGGTCAGGGGGCAATCAGCCCCAGCATTTT | . | TRBV28 | . | TRBJ1-5
CASSRQRTNTEAFF | TGTGCCAGCTCACGACAACGCACGAACACTGAAGCTTTCTTT | . | TRBV18 | . | TRBJ1-1
CATSRDRRGGNEQFF | TGTGCCACCAGCAGAGATAGAAGGGGAGGGAATGAGCAGTTCTTC | . | TRBV15 | TRBD2 | TRBJ2-1
CASSDIAGGLTDTQYF | TGTGCCAGCAGTGACATAGCGGGGGGCCTCACAGATACGCAGTATTTT | . | TRBV6-1 | TRBD2 | TRBJ2-3
CASSLVVRDGYTF | TGTGCCAGCAGTTTAGTTGTCAGGGATGGCTACACCTTC | . | TRBV12-3/TRBV12-4 | . | TRBJ1-2
CATSESRGTEAFF | TGTGCCACCAGTGAATCTAGAGGAACTGAAGCTTTCTTT | . | TRBV24-1 | . | TRBJ1-1
CASSQETGWNGYTF | TGTGCCAGCAGCCAAGAGACAGGGTGGAATGGCTACACCTTC | . | TRBV4-2 | TRBD1 | TRBJ1-2
CASSYNGGNQPQHF | TGTGCCAGCAGTTATAACGGGGGTAATCAGCCCCAGCATTTT | . | TRBV6-5 | . | TRBJ1-5
CASSLMAGVYNEQFF | TGTGCCAGCAGCTTGATGGCGGGGGTTTACAATGAGCAGTTCTTC | . | TRBV7-3 | TRBD2 | TRBJ2-1
CASSVETGERGGYTF | TGTGCCAGCAGCGTAGAGACAGGGGAGAGGGGTGGCTACACCTTC | . | TRBV9 | TRBD1 | TRBJ1-2
CASKTDSTTNEKLFF | TGTGCCAGTAAAACGGACTCAACAACTAATGAAAAACTGTTTTTT | . | TRBV19 | . | TRBJ1-4
CSAAGVIEAFF | TGCAGTGCGGCCGGGGTTATTGAAGCTTTCTTT | once | TRBV20-1 | . | TRBJ1-1
CASSPQVAAFF | TGTGCCAGCAGTCCCCAGGTTGCAGCTTTCTTT | . | TRBV6-6 | . | TRBJ1-1
CASSFLLYGYTF | TGTGCCAGCAGTTTTCTCCTCTATGGCTACACCTTC | . | TRBV27 | . | TRBJ1-2
CASSQDLAGGPLDEQFF | TGCGCCAGCAGCCAAGATTTGGCGGGGGGGCCGTTAGATGAGCAGTTCTTC | . | TRBV4-3 | TRBD2 | TRBJ2-1
CASSSGVYEQYF | TGTGCCAGCAGCTCAGGGGTCTACGAGCAGTACTTC | . | TRBV5-8 | . | TRBJ2-7
CASSQAGRTGNTIYF | TGCGCCAGCAGCCAAGCGGGGAGAACTGGAAACACCATATATTTT | . | TRBV4-1 | . | TRBJ1-3
CASSLAPREVDTQYF | TGTGCCAGCAGCTTAGCCCCCCGCGAGGTTGATACGCAGTATTTT | . | TRBV7-6 | . | TRBJ2-3
CASSYPTKGQENSYEQYF | TGTGCCAGCAGTTACCCGACTAAAGGGCAGGAGAACTCCTACGAGCAGTACTTC | . | TRBV6-2/TRBV6-3 | . | TRBJ2-7
CASSLSSSGANVLTF | TGTGCCAGCAGTTTATCGTCCTCTGGGGCCAACGTGCTGACTTTC | many | TRBV27 | . | TRBJ2-6
CASKSHPGTNEKLFF | TGTGCCAGCAAATCCCACCCGGGGACTAATGAAAAACTGTTTTTT | . | TRBV7-7 | . | TRBJ1-4
CASSPTGGQSRGLYEQYF | TGTGCCAGCAGCCCTACAGGGGGCCAATCAAGGGGGCTCTACGAGCAGTACTTC | . | TRBV9 | TRBD1 | TRBJ2-7
CASSLLAGGVDTQYF | TGTGCCAGCAGCTTACTAGCGGGGGGTGTGGATACGCAGTATTTT | once | TRBV7-3 | TRBD2 | TRBJ2-3
CAWSVQIGQGGWETQYF | TGTGCCTGGAGTGTACAAATAGGTCAGGGAGGATGGGAGACCCAGTACTTC | . | TRBV30 | . | TRBJ2-5
CASSLPSGTGEAFF | TGCGCCAGCAGCTTGCCCAGCGGGACAGGTGAAGCTTTCTTT | . | TRBV5-1 | TRBD1 | TRBJ1-1
CASSDRGRRWQETQYF | TGTGCCAGCAGCGACAGGGGGCGACGATGGCAAGAGACCCAGTACTTC | . | TRBV28 | TRBD1 | TRBJ2-5
CASSFWTSGTYEQYF | TGTGCCAGCAGCTTTTGGACTAGCGGAACCTACGAGCAGTACTTC | once | TRBV7-8 | TRBD2 | TRBJ2-7
CASSPGAGAFF | TGTGCCAGCAGCCCAGGGGCGGGTGCTTTCTTT | few | TRBV14 | . | TRBJ1-1
CASSFFSSLAKNIQYF | TGTGCCAGCAGCTTTTTCTCTAGTCTAGCCAAAAACATTCAGTACTTC | . | TRBV7-7 | . | TRBJ2-4
CASSQVRQGNYGYTF | TGCGCCAGCAGCCAAGTTAGGCAGGGGAACTATGGCTACACCTTC | . | TRBV4-3 | . | TRBJ1-2
CASSIHSGISNQPQHF | TGTGCCAGTAGTATCCATTCGGGGATCAGCAATCAGCCCCAGCATTTT | . | TRBV19 | . | TRBJ1-5
CASSRTDTQYF | TGTGCCAGCAGCCGGACAGATACGCAGTATTTT | . | TRBV9 | . | TRBJ2-3
CASSLGTGRGSTGNTIYF | TGCGCCAGCAGCTTGGGGACAGGGAGAGGTTCAACTGGAAACACCATATATTTT | . | TRBV5-1 | TRBD1 | TRBJ1-3
CASSGRDREQYF | TGTGCCAGCAGTGGCCGGGACAGAGAGCAGTACTTC | . | TRBV2 | TRBD1 | TRBJ2-7
CSVLESTYNEQFF | TGCAGCGTTCTGGAGAGCACGTACAATGAGCAGTTCTTC | . | TRBV29-1 | . | TRBJ2-1
CASSLGTGSPANYGYTF | TGTGCCAGCAGCTTAGGGACAGGGAGTCCAGCTAACTATGGCTACACCTTC | . | TRBV7-9 | TRBD1 | TRBJ1-2
CASSPPGRDNYGYTF | TGTGCCAGCAGTCCCCCTGGGAGAGATAACTATGGCTACACCTTC | . | TRBV25-1 | . | TRBJ1-2
CASSIQGQNSPLHF | TGTGCCAGTAGTATTCAGGGACAGAATTCACCCCTCCACTTT | few | TRBV19 | TRBD1 | TRBJ1-6
CASSSDSYGYTF | TGTGCCAGCAGCTCGGACAGCTATGGCTACACCTTC | . | TRBV7-9 | . | TRBJ1-2
CASSFRTSNEQFF | TGTGCCAGCAGCTTCCGGACTAGCAATGAGCAGTTCTTC | . | TRBV11-2 | TRBD2 | TRBJ2-1
CASSFGQESYNEQFF | TGTGCCAGCAGTTTCGGACAGGAATCCTACAATGAGCAGTTCTTC | . | TRBV28 | TRBD1 | TRBJ2-1